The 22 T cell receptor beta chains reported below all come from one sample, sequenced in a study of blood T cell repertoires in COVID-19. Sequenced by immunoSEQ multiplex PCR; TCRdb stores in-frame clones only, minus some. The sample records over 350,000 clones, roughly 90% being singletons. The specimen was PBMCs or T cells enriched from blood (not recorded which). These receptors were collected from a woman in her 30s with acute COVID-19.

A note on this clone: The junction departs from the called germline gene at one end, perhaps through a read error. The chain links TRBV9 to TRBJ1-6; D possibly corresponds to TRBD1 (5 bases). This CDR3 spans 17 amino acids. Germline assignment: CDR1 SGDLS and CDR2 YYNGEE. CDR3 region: CASSVEGRAEYSSPLHF. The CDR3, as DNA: TGTGCCAGCAGCGTAGAGGGCAGGGCTGAATATAGTTCACCCCTCCACTTT.

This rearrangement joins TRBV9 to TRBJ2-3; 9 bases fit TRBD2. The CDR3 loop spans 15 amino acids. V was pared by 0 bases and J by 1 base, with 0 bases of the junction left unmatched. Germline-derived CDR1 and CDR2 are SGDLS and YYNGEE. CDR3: CASSVGLAGTDTQYF. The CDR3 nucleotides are TGTGCCAGCAGCGTAGGACTAGCGGGCACAGATACGCAGTATTTT.

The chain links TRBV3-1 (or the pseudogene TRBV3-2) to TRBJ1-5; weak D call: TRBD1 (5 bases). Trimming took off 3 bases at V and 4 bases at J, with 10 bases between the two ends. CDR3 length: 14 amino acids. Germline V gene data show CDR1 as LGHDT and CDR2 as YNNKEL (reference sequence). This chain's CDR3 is CASSQATGNQPQHF. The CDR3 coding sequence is TGTGCCAGCAGCCAGGCTACAGGTAATCAGCCCCAGCATTTT.

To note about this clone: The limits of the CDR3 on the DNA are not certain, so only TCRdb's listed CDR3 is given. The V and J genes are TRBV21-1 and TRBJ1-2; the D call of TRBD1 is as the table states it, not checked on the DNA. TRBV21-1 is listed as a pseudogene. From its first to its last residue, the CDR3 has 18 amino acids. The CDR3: CASSSSFGTGNLFYGYTF.

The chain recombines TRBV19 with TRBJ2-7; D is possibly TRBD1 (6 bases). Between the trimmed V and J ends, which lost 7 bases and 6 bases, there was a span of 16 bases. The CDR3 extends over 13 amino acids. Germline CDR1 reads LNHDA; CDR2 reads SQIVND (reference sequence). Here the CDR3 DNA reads TGTGCCAGTACCCCGGACAGTCCCACCGAGCAGTACTTC. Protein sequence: CASTPDSPTEQYF.

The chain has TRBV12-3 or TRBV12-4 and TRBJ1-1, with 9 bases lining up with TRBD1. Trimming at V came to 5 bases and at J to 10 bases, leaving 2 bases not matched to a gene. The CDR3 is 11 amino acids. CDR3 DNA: TGTGCCAGCAGTAACAGGGGGCCAGCTTTCTTT. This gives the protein CASSNRGPAFF.

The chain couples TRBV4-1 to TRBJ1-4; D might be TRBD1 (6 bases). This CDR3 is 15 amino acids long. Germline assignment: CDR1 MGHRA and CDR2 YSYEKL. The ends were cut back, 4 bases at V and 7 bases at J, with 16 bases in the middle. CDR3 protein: CASSPRAGGGEKLFF. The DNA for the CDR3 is TGCGCCAGCAGCCCGAGGGCGGGGGGCGGTGAAAAACTGTTTTTT.

As DNA, the CDR3 is TGTGCCATCAGGGGAGGGTTGGAGACCCAGTACTTC. Its translation is CAIRGGLETQYF. The chain uses TRBV10-3 and TRBJ2-5; 7 bases match TRBD2. From germline, CDR1 is ENHRY and CDR2 SYGVKD. The trim removed 6 bases at V and 5 bases at J, leaving 3 bases unmatched. This CDR3 region has 12 residues.

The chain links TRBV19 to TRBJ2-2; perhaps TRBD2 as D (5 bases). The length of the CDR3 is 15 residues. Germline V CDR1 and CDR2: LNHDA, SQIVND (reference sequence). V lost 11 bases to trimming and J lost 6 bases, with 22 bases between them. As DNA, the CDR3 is TGTGCCGGCCGCCCTATAGCCCCGGACTCCGGGGAGCTGTTTTTT. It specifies CAGRPIAPDSGELFF.

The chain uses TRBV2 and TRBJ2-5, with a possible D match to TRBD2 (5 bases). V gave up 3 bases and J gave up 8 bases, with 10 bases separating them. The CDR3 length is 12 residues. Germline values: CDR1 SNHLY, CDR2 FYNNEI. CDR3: CASSDSTGTQYF. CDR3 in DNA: TGTGCCAGCAGTGATTCGACGGGAACCCAGTACTTC.

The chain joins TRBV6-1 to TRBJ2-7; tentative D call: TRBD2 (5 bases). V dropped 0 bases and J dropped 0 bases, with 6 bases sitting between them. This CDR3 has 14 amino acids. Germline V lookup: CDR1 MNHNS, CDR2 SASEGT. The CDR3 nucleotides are TGTGCCAGCAGTGAAGCAGGGAGCTCCTACGAGCAGTACTTC. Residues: CASSEAGSSYEQYF.

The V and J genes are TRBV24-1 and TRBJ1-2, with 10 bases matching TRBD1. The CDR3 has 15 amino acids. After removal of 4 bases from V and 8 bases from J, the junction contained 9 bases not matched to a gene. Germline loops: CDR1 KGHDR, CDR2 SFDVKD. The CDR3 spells CATSETGTGVWGYTF. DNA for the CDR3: TGTGCCACCAGTGAGACCGGGACAGGGGTTTGGGGCTACACCTTC.

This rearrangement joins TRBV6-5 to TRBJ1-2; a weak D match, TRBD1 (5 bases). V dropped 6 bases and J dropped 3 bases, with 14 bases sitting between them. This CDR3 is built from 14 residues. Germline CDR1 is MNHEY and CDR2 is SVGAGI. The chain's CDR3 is CASSLGGVDYGYTF. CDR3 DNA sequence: TGTGCCAGCAGCCTTGGAGGGGTGGACTATGGCTACACCTTC.

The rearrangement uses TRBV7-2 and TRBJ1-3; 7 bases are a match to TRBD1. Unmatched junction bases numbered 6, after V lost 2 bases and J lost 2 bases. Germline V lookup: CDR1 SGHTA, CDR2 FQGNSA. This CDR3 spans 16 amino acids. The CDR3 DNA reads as TGTGCCAGCAGCTTATCAGGGGACAGACCTGGAAACACCATATATTTT. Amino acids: CASSLSGDRPGNTIYF.

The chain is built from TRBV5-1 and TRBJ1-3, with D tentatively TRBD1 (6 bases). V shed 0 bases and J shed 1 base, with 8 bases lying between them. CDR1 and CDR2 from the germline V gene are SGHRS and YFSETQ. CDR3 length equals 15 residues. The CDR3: CASSLATGSGNTIYF. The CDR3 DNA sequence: TGCGCCAGCAGCTTGGCAACAGGGTCTGGAAACACCATATATTTT. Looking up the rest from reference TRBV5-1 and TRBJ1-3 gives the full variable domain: KAGVTQTPRYLIKTRGQQVTLSCSPISGHRSVSWYQQTPGQGLQFLFEYFSETQRNKGNFPGRFSGRQFSNSRSEMNVSTLELGDSALYLCASSLATGSGNTIYFGEGSWLTVV.

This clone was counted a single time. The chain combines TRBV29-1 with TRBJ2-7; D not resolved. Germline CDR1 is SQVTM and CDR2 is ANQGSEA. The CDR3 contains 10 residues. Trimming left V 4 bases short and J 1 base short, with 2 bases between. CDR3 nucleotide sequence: TGCAGCGTTGTATCCTACGAGCAGTACTTC. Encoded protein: CSVVSYEQYF.

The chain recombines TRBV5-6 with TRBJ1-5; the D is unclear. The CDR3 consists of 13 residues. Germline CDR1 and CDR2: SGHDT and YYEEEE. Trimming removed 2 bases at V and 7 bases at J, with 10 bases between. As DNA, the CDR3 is TGTGCCAGCAGCTTACCCGACGGGCAGCCCCAGCATTTT. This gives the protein CASSLPDGQPQHF.

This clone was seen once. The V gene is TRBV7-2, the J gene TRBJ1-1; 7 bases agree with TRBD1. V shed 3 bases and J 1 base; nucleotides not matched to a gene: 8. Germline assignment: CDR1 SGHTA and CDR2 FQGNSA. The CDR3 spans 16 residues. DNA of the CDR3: TGTGCCAGCAGCTTGGGCCGACAGGGACGGAACACTGAAGCTTTCTTT. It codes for CASSLGRQGRNTEAFF.

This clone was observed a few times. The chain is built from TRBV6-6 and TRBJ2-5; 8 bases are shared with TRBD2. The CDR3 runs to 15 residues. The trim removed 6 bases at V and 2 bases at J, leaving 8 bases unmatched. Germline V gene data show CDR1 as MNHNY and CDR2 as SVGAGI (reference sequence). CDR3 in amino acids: CASRISGVGQETQYF. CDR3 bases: TGTGCCAGCAGAATTAGCGGGGTTGGTCAAGAGACCCAGTACTTC.

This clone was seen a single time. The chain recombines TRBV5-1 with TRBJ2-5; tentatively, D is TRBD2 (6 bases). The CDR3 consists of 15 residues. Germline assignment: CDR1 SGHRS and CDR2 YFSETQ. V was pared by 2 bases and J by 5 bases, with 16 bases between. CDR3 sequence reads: CASSLGQGGWETQYF. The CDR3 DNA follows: TGCGCCAGCAGCTTAGGACAAGGAGGGTGGGAGACCCAGTACTTC.

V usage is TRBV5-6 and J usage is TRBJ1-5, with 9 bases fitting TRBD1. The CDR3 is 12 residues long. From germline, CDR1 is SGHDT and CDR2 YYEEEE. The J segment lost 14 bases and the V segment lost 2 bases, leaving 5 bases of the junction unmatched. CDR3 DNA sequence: TGTGCCAGCAGCTTAGGACAGGGGTTTAAGCATTTT. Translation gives CASSLGQGFKHF.

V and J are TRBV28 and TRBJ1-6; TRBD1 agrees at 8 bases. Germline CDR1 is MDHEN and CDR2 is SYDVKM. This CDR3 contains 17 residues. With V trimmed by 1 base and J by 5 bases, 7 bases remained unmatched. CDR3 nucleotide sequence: TGTGCCAGCAGTTTATCCCCAGGGGGCCGGAATAATTCACCCCTCCACTTT. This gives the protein CASSLSPGGRNNSPLHF.